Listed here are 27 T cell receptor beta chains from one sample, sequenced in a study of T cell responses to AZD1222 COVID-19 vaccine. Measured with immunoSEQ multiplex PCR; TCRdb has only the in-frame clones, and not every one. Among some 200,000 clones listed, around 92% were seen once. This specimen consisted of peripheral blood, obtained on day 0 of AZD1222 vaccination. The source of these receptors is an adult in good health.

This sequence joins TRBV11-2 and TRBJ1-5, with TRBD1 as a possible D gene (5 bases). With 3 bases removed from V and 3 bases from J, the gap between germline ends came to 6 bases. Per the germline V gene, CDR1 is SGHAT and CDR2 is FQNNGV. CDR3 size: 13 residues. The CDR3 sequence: CASSLGVNQPQHF. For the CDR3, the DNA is TGTGCCAGCAGCTTGGGGGTCAATCAGCCCCAGCATTTT. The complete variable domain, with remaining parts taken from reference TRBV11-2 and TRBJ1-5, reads EAGVAQSPRYKIIEKRQSVAFWCNPISGHATLYWYQQILGQGPKLLIQFQNNGVVDDSQLPKDRFSAERLKGVDSTLKIQPAKLEDSAVYLCASSLGVNQPQHFGDGTRLSIL.

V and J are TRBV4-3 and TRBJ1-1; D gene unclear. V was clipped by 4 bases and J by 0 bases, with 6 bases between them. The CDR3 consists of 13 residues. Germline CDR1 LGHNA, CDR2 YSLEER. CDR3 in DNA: TGCGCCAGCAGCCTAGAAATGAACACTGAAGCTTTCTTT. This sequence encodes CASSLEMNTEAFF.

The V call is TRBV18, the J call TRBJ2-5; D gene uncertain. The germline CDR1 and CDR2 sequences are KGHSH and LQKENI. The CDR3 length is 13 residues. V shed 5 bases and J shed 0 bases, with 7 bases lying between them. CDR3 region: CASSSGHQETQYF. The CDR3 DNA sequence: TGTGCCAGCTCATCAGGACACCAAGAGACCCAGTACTTC.

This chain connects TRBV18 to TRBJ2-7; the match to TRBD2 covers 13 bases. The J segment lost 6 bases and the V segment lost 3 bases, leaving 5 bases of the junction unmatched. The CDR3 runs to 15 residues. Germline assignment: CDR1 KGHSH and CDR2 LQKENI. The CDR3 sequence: CASSPGLAGVGEQYF. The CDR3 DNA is TGTGCCAGCTCACCCGGACTAGCGGGAGTAGGCGAGCAGTACTTC.

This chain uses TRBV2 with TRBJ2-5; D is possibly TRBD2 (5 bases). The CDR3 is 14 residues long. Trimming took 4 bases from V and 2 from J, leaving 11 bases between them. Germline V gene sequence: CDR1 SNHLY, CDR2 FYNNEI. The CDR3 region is CASSGRVFQETQYF. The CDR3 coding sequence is TGTGCCAGCAGTGGGCGGGTGTTTCAAGAGACCCAGTACTTC.

The CDR3 here is CASSHIGPRDTQYF. In nucleotides, the CDR3 is TGCGCCAGCAGCCACATCGGACCGCGAGATACGCAGTATTTT. This sequence joins TRBV4-1 and TRBJ2-3; D unclear. The germline V gene encodes CDR1 MGHRA and CDR2 YSYEKL. The V end lost 3 bases, the J end lost 5 bases, and 12 bases lay between the germline ends. This CDR3 has 14 residues.

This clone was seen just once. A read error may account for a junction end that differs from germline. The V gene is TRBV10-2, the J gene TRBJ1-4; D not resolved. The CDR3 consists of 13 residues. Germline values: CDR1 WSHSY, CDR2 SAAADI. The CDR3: CASSESKQIRSVF. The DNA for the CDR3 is TGCGCCAGCAGTGAGTCGAAACAGATACGATCCGTTTTT.

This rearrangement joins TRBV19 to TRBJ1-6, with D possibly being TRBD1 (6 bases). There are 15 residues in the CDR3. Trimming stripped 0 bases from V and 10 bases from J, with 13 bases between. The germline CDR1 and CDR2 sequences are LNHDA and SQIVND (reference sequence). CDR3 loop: CASSIELQGGSPLHF. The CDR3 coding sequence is TGTGCCAGTAGTATAGAGCTACAGGGTGGCTCACCCCTCCACTTT.

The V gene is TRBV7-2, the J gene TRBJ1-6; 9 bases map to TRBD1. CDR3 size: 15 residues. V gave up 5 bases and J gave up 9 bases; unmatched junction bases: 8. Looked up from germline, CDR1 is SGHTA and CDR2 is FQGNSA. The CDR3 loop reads CASSVDRGMGSPLHF. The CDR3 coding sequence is TGTGCCAGCAGCGTGGACAGGGGAATGGGTTCACCCCTCCACTTT.

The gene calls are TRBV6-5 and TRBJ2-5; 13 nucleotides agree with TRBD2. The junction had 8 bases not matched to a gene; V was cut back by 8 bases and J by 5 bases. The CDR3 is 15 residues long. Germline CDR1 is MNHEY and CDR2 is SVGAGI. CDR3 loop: CASSRLAGGGETQYF. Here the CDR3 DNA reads TGTGCCAGCTCTAGACTAGCGGGGGGCGGGGAGACCCAGTACTTC.

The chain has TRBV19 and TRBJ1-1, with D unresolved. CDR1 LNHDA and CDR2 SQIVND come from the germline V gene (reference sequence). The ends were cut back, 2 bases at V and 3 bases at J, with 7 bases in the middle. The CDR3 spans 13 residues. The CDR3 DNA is TGTGCCAGTAGTATAAGTTCGGACACTGAAGCTTTCTTT. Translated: CASSISSDTEAFF.

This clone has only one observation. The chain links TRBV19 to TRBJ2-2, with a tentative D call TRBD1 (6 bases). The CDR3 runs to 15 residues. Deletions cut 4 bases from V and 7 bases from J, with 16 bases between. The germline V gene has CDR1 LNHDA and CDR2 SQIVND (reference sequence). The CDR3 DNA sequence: TGTGCCAGTAGTACAAAGAGGGACAAATACGGGGAGCTGTTTTTT. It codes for CASSTKRDKYGELFF. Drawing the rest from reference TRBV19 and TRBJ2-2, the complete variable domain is DGGITQSPKYLFRKEGQNVTLSCEQNLNHDAMYWYRQDPGQGLRLIYYSQIVNDFQKGDIAEGYSVSREKKESFPLTVTSAQKNPTAFYLCASSTKRDKYGELFFGEGSRLTVL.

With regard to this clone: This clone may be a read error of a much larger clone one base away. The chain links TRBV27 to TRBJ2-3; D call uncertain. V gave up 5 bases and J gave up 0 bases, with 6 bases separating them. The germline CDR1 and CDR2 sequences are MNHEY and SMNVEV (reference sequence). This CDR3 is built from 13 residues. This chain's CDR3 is CASSDTSTDTQYF. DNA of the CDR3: TGTGCCAGCAGTGACACTAGCACAGATACGCAGTATTTT.

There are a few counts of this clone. CDR3 amino acids: CASSPDFNEQFF. As DNA, the CDR3 is TGCGCCAGCAGCCCGGACTTCAATGAGCAGTTCTTC. The chain carries TRBV4-1 and TRBJ2-1, with D perhaps matching TRBD2 (5 bases). The V end was cut by 4 bases, the J end by 6 bases, with 7 bases between. CDR1 and CDR2 from the germline V gene are MGHRA and YSYEKL. The CDR3 runs 12 residues.

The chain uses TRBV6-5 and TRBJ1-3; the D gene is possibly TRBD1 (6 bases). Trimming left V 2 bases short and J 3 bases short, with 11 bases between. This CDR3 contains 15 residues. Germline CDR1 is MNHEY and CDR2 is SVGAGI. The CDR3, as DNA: TGTGCCAGCAGTTACAACCCAGGGGTTGGAAACACCATATATTTT. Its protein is CASSYNPGVGNTIYF.

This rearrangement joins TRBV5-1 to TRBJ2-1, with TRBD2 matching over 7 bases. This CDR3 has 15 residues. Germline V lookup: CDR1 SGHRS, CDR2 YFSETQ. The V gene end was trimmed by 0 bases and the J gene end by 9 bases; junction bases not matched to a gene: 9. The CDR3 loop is CASSLAAGMGGEQFF. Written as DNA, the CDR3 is TGCGCCAGCAGCTTGGCAGCGGGGATGGGCGGTGAGCAGTTCTTC.

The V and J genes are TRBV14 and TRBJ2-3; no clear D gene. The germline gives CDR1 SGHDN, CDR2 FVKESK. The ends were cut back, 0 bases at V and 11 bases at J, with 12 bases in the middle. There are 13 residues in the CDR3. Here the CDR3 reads CASSQDSGFGQYF. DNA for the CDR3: TGTGCCAGCAGCCAAGATTCAGGTTTTGGGCAGTATTTT.

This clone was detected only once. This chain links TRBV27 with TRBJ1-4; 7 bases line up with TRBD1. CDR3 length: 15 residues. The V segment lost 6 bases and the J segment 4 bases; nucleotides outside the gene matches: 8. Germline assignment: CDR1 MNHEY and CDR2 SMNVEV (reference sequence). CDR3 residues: CASSPMDRYNEKLFF. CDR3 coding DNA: TGTGCCAGCAGCCCTATGGACAGGTATAATGAAAAACTGTTTTTT. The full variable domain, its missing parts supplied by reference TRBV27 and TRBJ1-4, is EAQVTQNPRYLITVTGKKLTVTCSQNMNHEYMSWYRQDPGLGLRQIYYSMNVEVTDKGDVPEGYKVSRKEKRNFPLILESPSPNQTSLYFCASSPMDRYNEKLFFGSGTQLSVL.

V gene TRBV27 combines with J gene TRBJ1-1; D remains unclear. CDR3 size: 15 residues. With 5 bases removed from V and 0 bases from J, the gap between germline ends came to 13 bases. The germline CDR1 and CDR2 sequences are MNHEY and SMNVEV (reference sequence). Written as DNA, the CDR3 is TGTGCCAGCAGTGCCCCGCCATATATGAACACTGAAGCTTTCTTT. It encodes CASSAPPYMNTEAFF.

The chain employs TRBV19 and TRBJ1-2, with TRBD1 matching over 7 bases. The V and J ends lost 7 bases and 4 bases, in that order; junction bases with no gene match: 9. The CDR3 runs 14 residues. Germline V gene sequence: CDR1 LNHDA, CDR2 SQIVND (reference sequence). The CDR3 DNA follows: TGTGCCAGTACCCCCGTGGAGGGGGCCTATGGCTACACCTTC. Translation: CASTPVEGAYGYTF.

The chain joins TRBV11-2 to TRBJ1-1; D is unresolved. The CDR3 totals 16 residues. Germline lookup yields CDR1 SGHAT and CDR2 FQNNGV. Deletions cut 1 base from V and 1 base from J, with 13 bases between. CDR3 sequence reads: CASSLGFGMGNTEAFF. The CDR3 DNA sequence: TGTGCCAGCAGCTTAGGTTTTGGGATGGGGAACACTGAAGCTTTCTTT.

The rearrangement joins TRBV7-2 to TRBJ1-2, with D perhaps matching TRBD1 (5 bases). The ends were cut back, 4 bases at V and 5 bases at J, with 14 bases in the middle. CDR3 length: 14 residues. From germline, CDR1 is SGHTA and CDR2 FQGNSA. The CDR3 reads CASSSAGTAYGYTF. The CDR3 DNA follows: TGTGCCAGCAGCTCCGCCGGGACGGCTTATGGCTACACCTTC.

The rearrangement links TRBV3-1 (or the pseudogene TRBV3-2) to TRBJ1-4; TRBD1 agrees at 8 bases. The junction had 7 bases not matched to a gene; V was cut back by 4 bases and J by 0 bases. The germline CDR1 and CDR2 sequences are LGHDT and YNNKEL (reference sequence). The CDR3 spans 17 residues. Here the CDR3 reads CASSRGQGSATNEKLFF. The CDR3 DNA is TGTGCCAGCAGCCGAGGACAGGGTTCTGCAACTAATGAAAAACTGTTTTTT.

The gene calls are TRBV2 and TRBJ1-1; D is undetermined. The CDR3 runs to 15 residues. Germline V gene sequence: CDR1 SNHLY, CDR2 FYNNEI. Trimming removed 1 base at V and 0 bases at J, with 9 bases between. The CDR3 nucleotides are TGTGCCAGCAGTGAAGTAGTGGACGTGAACACTGAAGCTTTCTTT. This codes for CASSEVVDVNTEAFF.

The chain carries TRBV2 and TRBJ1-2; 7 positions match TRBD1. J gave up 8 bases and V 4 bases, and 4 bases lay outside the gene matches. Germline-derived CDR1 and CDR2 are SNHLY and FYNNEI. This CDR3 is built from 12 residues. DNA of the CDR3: TGTGCCAGCAGTGTTAACAGGGGCGGCTACACCTTC. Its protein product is CASSVNRGGYTF.

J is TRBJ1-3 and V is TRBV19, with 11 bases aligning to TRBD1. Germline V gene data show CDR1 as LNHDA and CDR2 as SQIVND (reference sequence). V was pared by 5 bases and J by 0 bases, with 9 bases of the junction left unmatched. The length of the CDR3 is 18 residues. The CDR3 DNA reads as TGTGCCAGTAGTCCCATACCGGGACAGGGGGGCTCTGGAAACACCATATATTTT. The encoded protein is CASSPIPGQGGSGNTIYF.

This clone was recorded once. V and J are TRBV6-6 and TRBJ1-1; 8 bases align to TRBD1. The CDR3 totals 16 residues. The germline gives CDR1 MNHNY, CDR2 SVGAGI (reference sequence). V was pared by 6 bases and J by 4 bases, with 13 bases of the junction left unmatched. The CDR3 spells CASSQTGGARRTEAFF. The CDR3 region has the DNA TGTGCCAGCAGCCAAACAGGGGGTGCTCGTCGCACTGAAGCTTTCTTT.